The 27 T cell receptor beta chains presented below share a single source sample, sequenced in a study of blood T cell repertoires in COVID-19. Some clones are missing from TCRdb's copy, which holds only in-frame ones; the method was immunoSEQ multiplex PCR. The profile shows some 370,000 clones, about 90% of them singletons. Sample: peripheral blood. The receptors derive from a man younger than 35 with active or convalescent COVID-19.

This chain connects TRBV4-3 to TRBJ2-7; 11 bases match TRBD1. Germline trimming cut 0 bases from V and 4 bases from J; bases unmatched to any gene: 8. CDR3 length equals 17 residues. Germline V CDR1 and CDR2: LGHNA, YSLEER. The CDR3 region is CASSQDPTGQGAYEQYF. The CDR3 region has the DNA TGCGCCAGCAGCCAAGACCCTACAGGACAGGGGGCATACGAGCAGTACTTC.

The chain is built from TRBV28 and TRBJ1-1, with TRBD1 matching over 7 bases. The V gene end was trimmed by 5 bases and the J gene end by 2 bases; junction bases not matched to a gene: 5. There are 14 residues in the CDR3. Germline-derived CDR1 and CDR2 are MDHEN and SYDVKM. CDR3 sequence: CASSTRQGNTEAFF. The CDR3 DNA follows: TGTGCCAGCAGTACCCGACAGGGTAACACTGAAGCTTTCTTT.

This clone was counted only a few times. The chain combines TRBV24-1 with TRBJ2-7, with 8 positions matching TRBD1. Trimming cost V 4 bases and J 0 bases; bases outside gene matches: 7. The CDR3 is 16 amino acids. Germline V gives CDR1 KGHDR, CDR2 SFDVKD. The CDR3 loop reads CATSDPGQGPSYEQYF. In DNA form, the CDR3 reads TGTGCCACCAGTGACCCTGGACAGGGACCCTCCTACGAGCAGTACTTC.

The V gene is TRBV19, the J gene TRBJ2-3; TRBD1 matches 11 bases. There are 15 residues in the CDR3. J gave up 5 bases and V 10 bases, and 11 bases lay outside the gene matches. The germline V gene has CDR1 LNHDA and CDR2 SQIVND (reference sequence). CDR3 DNA: TGTGCCACCTCGGACAGGGGGCATGTTAGAGATACGCAGTATTTT. Translating it yields CATSDRGHVRDTQYF.

The chain carries TRBV11-1 and TRBJ1-1; D unclear. Germline V CDR1 and CDR2: SGHAT, FQDESV (reference sequence). The CDR3 extends over 14 amino acids. V lost 5 bases to trimming and J lost 4 bases, with 14 bases between them. The CDR3 nucleotides are TGTGCCAGCAGCGCCTTCTGGGAGGGCACTGAAGCTTTCTTT. The encoded protein is CASSAFWEGTEAFF.

This clone was found once. The chain couples TRBV21-1 to TRBJ2-5; TRBD2 is taken as the D call from the table, unchecked against the DNA. TRBV21-1 is reported as a pseudogene. The CDR3 covers 17 residues. The CDR3: CASSRGLAGEGEETQYF. The DNA for the CDR3 is TGTGCCAGCAGCAGAGGACTAGCGGGAGAGGGGGAGGAGACCCAGTACTTC.

The rearrangement joins TRBV3-1 (or the pseudogene TRBV3-2) to TRBJ2-7, with 9 bases lining up with TRBD1. The germline gives CDR1 LGHDT, CDR2 YNNKEL (reference sequence). This CDR3 is built from 15 residues. The J segment lost 2 bases and the V segment lost 5 bases, leaving 7 bases of the junction unmatched. The CDR3 spells CASSTRDRAPYEQYF. The CDR3 DNA sequence: TGTGCCAGCAGCACCAGGGACAGGGCCCCCTACGAGCAGTACTTC.

The rearrangement joins TRBV11-2 to TRBJ1-3; D perhaps matches TRBD1 (6 bases). The CDR3 has 19 residues. Trimming stripped 5 bases from V and 3 bases from J, with 26 bases between. Per germline, CDR1 SGHAT and CDR2 FQNNGV. CDR3 region: CASSPGGQGLVLSGNTIYF. CDR3 coding DNA: TGTGCCAGCAGCCCGGGGGGGCAGGGACTAGTTCTGAGTGGAAACACCATATATTTT.

The chain employs TRBV7-9 and TRBJ1-2, with 7 bases aligning to TRBD1. Germline values: CDR1 SEHNR, CDR2 FQNEAQ (reference sequence). This CDR3 contains 16 residues. V shed 1 base, J shed 3 bases, and the junction held 8 bases outside the gene matches. This chain's CDR3 is CASSLGRAGTDYGYTF. In DNA, the CDR3 is TGTGCCAGCAGCTTAGGGAGGGCCGGGACAGACTATGGCTACACCTTC. Complete variable domain (other parts from reference TRBV7-9 and TRBJ1-2): DTGVSQNPRHKITKRGQNVTFRCDPISEHNRLYWYRQTLGQGPEFLTYFQNEAQLEKSRLLSDRFSAERPKGSFSTLEIQRTEQGDSAMYLCASSLGRAGTDYGYTFGSGTRLTVV.

The chain employs TRBV27 and TRBJ2-7; D might be TRBD2 (7 bases). CDR1 is MNHEY and CDR2 is SMNVEV in the germline V gene (reference sequence). CDR3 length: 16 residues. V was clipped by 6 bases and J by 0 bases, with 18 bases between them. CDR3 bases: TGTGCCAGCAGCTACCTAGGGGGGGAGAGCTCCTACGAGCAGTACTTC. Protein: CASSYLGGESSYEQYF.

This sequence joins TRBV9 and TRBJ1-5; TRBD1 might be the D (5 bases). Germline values: CDR1 SGDLS, CDR2 YYNGEE. CDR3 length: 14 amino acids. Trimming pared 0 bases from V and 6 bases from J, leaving 10 bases between. The CDR3 DNA reads TGTGCCAGCAGCGTAGCAGGGCTAGGTCAGCCCCAGCATTTT. Translating gives CASSVAGLGQPQHF.

The chain links TRBV7-9 to TRBJ1-4, with 7 positions matching TRBD1. This CDR3 has 14 amino acids. The germline CDR1 and CDR2 sequences are SEHNR and FQNEAQ (reference sequence). V was clipped by 2 bases and J by 8 bases; unmatched bases: 5. The CDR3 nucleotides read TGTGCCAGCAGCTTAAACAGGGGATGGGAAAAACTGTTTTTT. The encoded protein is CASSLNRGWEKLFF.

The rearrangement uses TRBV3-1 (or the pseudogene TRBV3-2) and TRBJ2-3; TRBD1 matches at 9 bases. With 1 base clipped from V and 3 bases from J, the junction kept 5 bases outside the gene matches. Per the germline V gene, CDR1 is LGHDT and CDR2 is YNNKEL (reference sequence). The CDR3 consists of 16 residues. This chain's CDR3 is CASSQGLQGATDTQYF. The DNA for the CDR3 is TGTGCCAGCAGCCAAGGGCTACAGGGGGCAACAGATACGCAGTATTTT.

V usage is TRBV4-1 and J usage is TRBJ2-7; a possible D gene is TRBD2 (6 bases). The germline V gene has CDR1 MGHRA and CDR2 YSYEKL. There are 16 residues in the CDR3. Trimming removed 0 bases at V and 3 bases at J, with 15 bases between. CDR3 sequence reads: CASSQDQGGNLYEQYF. CDR3 DNA: TGCGCCAGCAGCCAAGATCAGGGCGGGAACCTCTACGAGCAGTACTTC.

With regard to this clone: Other DNA sequences in the same sample also yield this CDR3. The chain couples TRBV5-1 to TRBJ1-1, with 7 bases lining up with TRBD1. The CDR3 covers 14 residues. Germline-derived CDR1 and CDR2 are SGHRS and YFSETQ. With V trimmed by 0 bases and J by 4 bases, 3 bases remained unmatched. The CDR3, as DNA: TGCGCCAGCAGCTTGGGGACAGGCGGCACTGAAGCTTTCTTT. Its protein is CASSLGTGGTEAFF.

This chain joins TRBV7-2 and TRBJ1-3; unclear D gene. Looked up from germline, CDR1 is SGHTA and CDR2 is FQGNSA. The CDR3 totals 15 residues. Deletions cut 0 bases from V and 4 bases from J, with 10 bases between. In DNA form, the CDR3 reads TGTGCCAGCAGCTTAGCAGGATTTAGCGGAAACACCATATATTTT. Its translation: CASSLAGFSGNTIYF. Full variable domain (rest looked up from reference TRBV7-2 and TRBJ1-3): GAGVSQSPSNKVTEKGKDVELRCDPISGHTALYWYRQSLGQGLEFLIYFQGNSAPDKSGLPSDRFSAERTGGSVSTLTIQRTQQEDSAVYLCASSLAGFSGNTIYFGEGSWLTVV.

This chain uses TRBV9 with TRBJ2-7, with TRBD2 matching over 8 bases. V was pared by 2 bases and J by 3 bases, with 7 bases of the junction left unmatched. From germline, CDR1 is SGDLS and CDR2 YYNGEE. The CDR3 totals 15 residues. The CDR3 sequence: CASSVSGGVGYEQYF. The DNA for the CDR3 is TGTGCCAGCAGCGTCAGCGGGGGCGTCGGCTACGAGCAGTACTTC.

The genes are TRBV5-1 and TRBJ2-2; 10 nucleotides match TRBD1. CDR3 length: 16 residues. Germline trimming cut 4 bases from V and 3 bases from J; bases unmatched to any gene: 6. The V gene's germline CDR1 is SGHRS and CDR2 YFSETQ. The chain's CDR3 is CASSTPGTGDTGELFF. In DNA form, the CDR3 reads TGCGCCAGCAGCACCCCCGGGACAGGGGACACCGGGGAGCTGTTTTTT.

The rearrangement joins TRBV5-4 to TRBJ2-3, with D maybe TRBD1 (6 bases). Per germline, CDR1 SGHNT and CDR2 YYREEE (reference sequence). This CDR3 spans 16 amino acids. The V gene lost 1 base and the J gene lost 0 bases, with 12 bases spanning the gap. CDR3 sequence: CASSLPWGRSTDTQYF. CDR3 sequence (DNA): TGTGCCAGCAGCTTGCCTTGGGGGCGGAGCACAGATACGCAGTATTTT. Together with reference TRBV5-4 and TRBJ2-3, the CDR3 gives the full variable domain: ETGVTQSPTHLIKTRGQQVTLRCSSQSGHNTVSWYQQALGQGPQFIFQYYREEENGRGNFPPRFSGLQFPNYSSELNVNALELDDSALYLCASSLPWGRSTDTQYFGPGTRLTVL.

The chain combines TRBV2 with TRBJ1-5; D possibly corresponds to TRBD1 (6 bases). This CDR3 contains 17 residues. Trimming took 1 base from V and 2 from J, leaving 15 bases between them. The germline gives CDR1 SNHLY, CDR2 FYNNEI. CDR3 region: CASSEGIDRLGNQPQHF. In DNA form, the CDR3 reads TGTGCCAGCAGTGAAGGCATAGACAGGCTGGGCAATCAGCCCCAGCATTTT.

This clone turned up a few times. The chain employs TRBV5-6 and TRBJ1-2; unclear D gene. The CDR3 sequence is 14 residues long. Germline V gives CDR1 SGHDT, CDR2 YYEEEE. Trimming shortened V by 4 bases and J by 0 bases, and 10 bases separated the two germline ends. This chain's CDR3 is CASSPWAANYGYTF. In DNA, the CDR3 is TGTGCCAGCAGCCCCTGGGCAGCTAACTATGGCTACACCTTC.

The V and J genes are TRBV6-6 and TRBJ2-7; 7 bases are shared with TRBD1. Germline values: CDR1 MNHNY, CDR2 SVGAGI (reference sequence). Trimming took 3 bases from V and 0 from J; bases not matched to a gene: 5. The CDR3 is made up of 15 amino acids. CDR3 residues: CASSYDGTVSYEQYF. Written as DNA, the CDR3 is TGTGCCAGCAGTTATGACGGGACAGTCTCCTACGAGCAGTACTTC.

This chain joins TRBV2 and TRBJ2-2, with 9 nucleotides matching TRBD2. The junction had 11 bases not matched to a gene; V was cut back by 5 bases and J by 7 bases. In germline, CDR1 is SNHLY, CDR2 FYNNEI. The CDR3 spans 16 residues. The CDR3 reads CASSKSSGSKGGELFF. The CDR3 DNA follows: TGTGCCAGCAGTAAGAGTAGCGGGAGTAAAGGCGGGGAGCTGTTTTTT. Variable domain in full (rest from reference TRBV2 and TRBJ2-2): EPEVTQTPSHQVTQMGQEVILRCVPISNHLYFYWYRQILGQKVEFLVSFYNNEISEKSEIFDDQFSVERPDGSNFTLKIRSTKLEDSAMYFCASSKSSGSKGGELFFGEGSRLTVL.

Concerning this clone: At one end, the junction sequence differs from germline, possibly due to a read error. CDR3 loop: CASRVGQQYYEQYF. CDR3 coding DNA: TGTGCCAGCAGAGTAGGACAGCAATATTACGAGCAGTACTTC. This chain joins TRBV9 and TRBJ2-7; weak D call: TRBD1 (6 bases). The CDR3 consists of 14 residues. Germline CDR1 is SGDLS and CDR2 is YYNGEE.

The chain couples TRBV7-9 to TRBJ1-2, with a possible D match to TRBD1 (5 bases). Germline V gene data show CDR1 as SEHNR and CDR2 as FQNEAQ (reference sequence). V was clipped by 1 base and J by 6 bases, with 12 bases between them. The CDR3 spans 14 residues. CDR3 residues: CASSLVRPGNGYTF. The CDR3 DNA follows: TGTGCCAGCAGCTTAGTCCGTCCAGGGAATGGCTACACCTTC. Using reference TRBV7-9 and TRBJ1-2 for the parts outside the CDR3, the full variable domain is DTGVSQNPRHKITKRGQNVTFRCDPISEHNRLYWYRQTLGQGPEFLTYFQNEAQLEKSRLLSDRFSAERPKGSFSTLEIQRTEQGDSAMYLCASSLVRPGNGYTFGSGTRLTVV.

J is TRBJ2-7 and V is TRBV19; 10 nucleotides align to TRBD2. The V gene's germline CDR1 is LNHDA and CDR2 SQIVND (reference sequence). J gave up 3 bases and V 3 bases, and 5 bases lay outside the gene matches. CDR3 length equals 15 residues. CDR3 DNA sequence: TGTGCCAGTAGTATGGCTCTAGCGGGGGACTACGAGCAGTACTTC. Protein product: CASSMALAGDYEQYF.

V usage is TRBV19 and J usage is TRBJ1-1; the D gene is possibly TRBD1 (5 bases). There are 13 residues in the CDR3. CDR1 is LNHDA, CDR2 SQIVND, per germline (reference sequence). V was shortened by 5 bases and J by 4 bases, with 11 bases between the two germline ends. Here the CDR3 DNA reads TGTGCCAGTAGTTTTAGGGGCAGCACTGAAGCTTTCTTT. Translation: CASSFRGSTEAFF.